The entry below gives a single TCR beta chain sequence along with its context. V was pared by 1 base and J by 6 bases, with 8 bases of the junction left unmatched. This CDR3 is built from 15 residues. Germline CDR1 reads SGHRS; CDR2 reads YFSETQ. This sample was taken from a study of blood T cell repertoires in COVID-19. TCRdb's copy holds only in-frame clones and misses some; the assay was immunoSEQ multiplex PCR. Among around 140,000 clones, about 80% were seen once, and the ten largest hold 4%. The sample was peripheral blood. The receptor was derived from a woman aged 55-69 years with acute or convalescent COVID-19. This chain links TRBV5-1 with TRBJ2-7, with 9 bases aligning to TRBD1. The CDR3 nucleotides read TGCGCCAGCAGCTTGTACCTACAGGGGGCGCGCGAGCAGTACTTC. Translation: CASSLYLQGAREQYF.